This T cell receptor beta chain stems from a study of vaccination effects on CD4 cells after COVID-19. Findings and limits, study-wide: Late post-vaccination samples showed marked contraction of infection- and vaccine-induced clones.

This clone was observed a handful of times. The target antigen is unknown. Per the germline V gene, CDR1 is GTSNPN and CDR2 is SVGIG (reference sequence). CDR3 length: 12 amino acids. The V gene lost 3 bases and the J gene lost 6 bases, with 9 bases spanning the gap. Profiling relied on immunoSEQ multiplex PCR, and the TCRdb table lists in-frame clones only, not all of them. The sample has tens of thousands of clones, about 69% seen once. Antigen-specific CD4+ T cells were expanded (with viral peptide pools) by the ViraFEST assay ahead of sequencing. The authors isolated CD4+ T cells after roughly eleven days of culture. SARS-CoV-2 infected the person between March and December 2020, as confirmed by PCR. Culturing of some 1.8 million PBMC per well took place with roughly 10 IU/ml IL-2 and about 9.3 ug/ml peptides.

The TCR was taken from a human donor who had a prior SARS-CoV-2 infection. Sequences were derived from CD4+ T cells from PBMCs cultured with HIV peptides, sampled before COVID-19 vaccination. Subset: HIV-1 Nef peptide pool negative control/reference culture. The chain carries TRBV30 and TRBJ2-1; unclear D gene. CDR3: CAWSPTRNEQFF. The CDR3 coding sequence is TGTGCCTGGAGCCCTACACGCAATGAGCAGTTCTTC.